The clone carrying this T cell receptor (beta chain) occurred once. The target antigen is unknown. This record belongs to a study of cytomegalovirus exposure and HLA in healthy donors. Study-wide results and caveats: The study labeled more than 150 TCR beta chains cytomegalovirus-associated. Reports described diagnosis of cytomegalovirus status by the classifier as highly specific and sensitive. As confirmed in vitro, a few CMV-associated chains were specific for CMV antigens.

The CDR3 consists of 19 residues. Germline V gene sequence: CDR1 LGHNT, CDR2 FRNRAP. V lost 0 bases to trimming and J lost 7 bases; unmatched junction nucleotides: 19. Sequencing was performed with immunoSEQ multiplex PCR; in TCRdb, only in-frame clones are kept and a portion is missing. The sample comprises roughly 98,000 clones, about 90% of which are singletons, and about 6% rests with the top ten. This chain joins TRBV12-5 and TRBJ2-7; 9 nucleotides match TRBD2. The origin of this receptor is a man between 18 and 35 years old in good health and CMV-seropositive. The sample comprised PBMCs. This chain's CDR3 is CASGLVPHRLAEHYGEQYF. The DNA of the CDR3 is TGTGCTAGTGGTTTGGTACCCCACCGACTAGCGGAGCATTATGGTGAGCAGTACTTC. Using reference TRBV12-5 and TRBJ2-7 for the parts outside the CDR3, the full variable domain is DARVTQTPRHKVTEMGQEVTMRCQPILGHNTVFWYRQTMMQGLELLAYFRNRAPLDDSGMPKDRFSAEMPDATLATLKIQPSEPRDSAVYFCASGLVPHRLAEHYGEQYFGPGTRLTVT.